This T cell receptor (beta chain) derives from a study of early T cells in non-severe SARS-CoV-2 infection. Study context: Sequencing input comprised bulk RNA from unsorted whole blood; chain pairing was not available. General study points: Sequences matched to VDJdb favored anti-spike CD8 responses, while private and CD4 specificities were missed.

Concerning this clonotype itself: Its matching antigen is unknown.

V lost 4 bases to trimming and J lost 2 bases, with 13 bases between them. The CDR3 is 15 amino acids. Germline loops: CDR1 SGHRS, CDR2 YFSETQ. Individual cDNA molecules carried attached unique molecular identifiers. One entry per CDR3 protein, called by TCRdb with MiXCR from the 5' RACE reads. The data hold tens of thousands of distinct CDR3 sequences, with roughly 15% observed a single time. The source is an adult who was a healthcare worker with PCR-confirmed SARS-CoV-2 infection or an uninfected control (not recorded which). V is TRBV5-1 and J is TRBJ2-1; possible D gene TRBD2, 6 bases. The specimen was whole blood. CDR3 in DNA: TGCGCCAGCAGCACACCTAGCGCAACCTACAATGAGCAGTTCTTC. Translation: CASSTPSATYNEQFF. Supplemented by reference TRBV5-1 and TRBJ2-1, the full variable domain reads KAGVTQTPRYLIKTRGQQVTLSCSPISGHRSVSWYQQTPGQGLQFLFEYFSETQRNKGNFPGRFSGRQFSNSRSEMNVSTLELGDSALYLCASSTPSATYNEQFFGPGTRLTVL.